This TCR beta chain was sequenced for a study of identical twins. As to this clonotype: Antigen: not known.

TCRdb reprocessed the 5' RACE reads via MiXCR and lists one record per CDR3 protein. The data contain 400,000 or so distinct CDR3 sequences, about 9% of them singletons. Points from the study as a whole: Some out-of-frame alpha sequences were shared by twins, and these showed excess low generation probability.

The CDR3 contains 15 residues. Germline V gives CDR1 SGHKS, CDR2 YYEKEE (reference sequence). Trimming took 7 bases from V and 14 from J; bases not matched to a gene: 17. The gene calls are TRBV5-5 and TRBJ1-6, with 8 bases identical to TRBD1. The source of this sequence is a woman between 45 and 65 years old in good health. The sequenced sample consisted of naive T cells sorted from blood. The DNA for the CDR3 is TGTGCCAGCCGCGGGACAGGCTCACTGGGGGTCACCCTCCACTTT. It translates to CASRGTGSLGVTLHF.